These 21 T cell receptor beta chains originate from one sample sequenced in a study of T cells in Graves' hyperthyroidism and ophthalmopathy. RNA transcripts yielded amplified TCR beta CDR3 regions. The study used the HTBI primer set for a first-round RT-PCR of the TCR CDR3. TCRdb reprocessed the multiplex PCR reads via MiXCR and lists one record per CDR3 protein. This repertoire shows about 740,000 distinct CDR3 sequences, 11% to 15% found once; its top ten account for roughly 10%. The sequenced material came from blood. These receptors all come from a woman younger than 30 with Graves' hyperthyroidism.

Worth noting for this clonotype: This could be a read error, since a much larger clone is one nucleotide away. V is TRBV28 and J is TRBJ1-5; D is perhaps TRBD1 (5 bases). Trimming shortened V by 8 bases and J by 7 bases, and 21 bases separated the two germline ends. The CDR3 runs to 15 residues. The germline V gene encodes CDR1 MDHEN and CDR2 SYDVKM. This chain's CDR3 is CASGRLDGDDQPQHF. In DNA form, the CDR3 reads TGTGCCAGCGGACGCCTGGACGGGGACGACCAGCCCCAGCATTTT.

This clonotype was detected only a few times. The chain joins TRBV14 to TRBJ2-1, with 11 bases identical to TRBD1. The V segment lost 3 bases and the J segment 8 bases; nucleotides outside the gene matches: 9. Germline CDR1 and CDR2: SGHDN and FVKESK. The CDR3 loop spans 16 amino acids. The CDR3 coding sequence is TGTGCCAGCAGCCAGACCGGGACAGGGGGTAGGCATGAGCAGTTCTTC. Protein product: CASSQTGTGGRHEQFF.

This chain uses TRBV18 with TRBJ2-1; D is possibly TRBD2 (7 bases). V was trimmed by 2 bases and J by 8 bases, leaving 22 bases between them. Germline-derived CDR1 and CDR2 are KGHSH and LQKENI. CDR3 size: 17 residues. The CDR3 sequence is CASSPSGLTIQGYEQFF. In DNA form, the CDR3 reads TGTGCCAGCTCACCATCGGGACTAACCATTCAGGGGTATGAGCAGTTCTTC. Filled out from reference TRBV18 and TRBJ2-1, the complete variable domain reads NAGVMQNPRHLVRRRGQEARLRCSPMKGHSHVYWYRQLPEEGLKFMVYLQKENIIDESGMPKERFSAEFPKEGPSILRIQQVVRGDSAAYFCASSPSGLTIQGYEQFFGPGTRLTVL.

CDR3 bases: TGTGCCAGCAGCTTGGCCGGGGGTTCGAGGGAGACCCAGTACTTC. Its protein product is CASSLAGGSRETQYF. V is TRBV11-1 and J is TRBJ2-5, with D possibly TRBD2 on 6 matching bases. The germline CDR1 and CDR2 sequences are SGHAT and FQDESV (reference sequence). V lost 3 bases and J 5 bases, leaving 16 bases between the germline ends. There are 15 residues in the CDR3.

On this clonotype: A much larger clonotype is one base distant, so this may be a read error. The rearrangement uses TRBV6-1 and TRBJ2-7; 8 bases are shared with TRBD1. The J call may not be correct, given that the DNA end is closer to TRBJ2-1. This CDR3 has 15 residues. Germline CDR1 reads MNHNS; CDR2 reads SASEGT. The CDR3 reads CASSQGTGSVYEQFF. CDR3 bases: TGTGCCAGCAGCCAAGGGACAGGCAGCGTCTACGAGCAGTTCTTC.

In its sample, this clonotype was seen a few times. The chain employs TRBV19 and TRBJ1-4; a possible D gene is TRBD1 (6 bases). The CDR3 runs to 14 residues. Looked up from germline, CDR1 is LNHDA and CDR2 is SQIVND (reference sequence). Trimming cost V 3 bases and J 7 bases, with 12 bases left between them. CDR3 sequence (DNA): TGTGCCAGTAGTATTTTGACAGGTCGTGAAAAACTGTTTTTT. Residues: CASSILTGREKLFF.

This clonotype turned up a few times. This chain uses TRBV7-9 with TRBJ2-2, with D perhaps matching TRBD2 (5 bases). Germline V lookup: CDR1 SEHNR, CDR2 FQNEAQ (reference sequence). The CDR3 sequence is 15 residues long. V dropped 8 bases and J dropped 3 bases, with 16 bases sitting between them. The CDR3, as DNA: TGTGCCAGCGGATTCCTGGACTCAGACACCGGGGAGCTGTTTTTT. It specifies CASGFLDSDTGELFF.

In DNA form, the CDR3 reads TGTGCCAGCAGTCCCACTGGAAATGGCAATCAGCCCCAGCATTTT. Amino acid sequence: CASSPTGNGNQPQHF. This sequence joins TRBV2 and TRBJ1-5; D gene unclear. CDR1 and CDR2 (germline): SNHLY, FYNNEI. V was cut by 5 bases and J by 2 bases, with 13 bases left in between. CDR3 length equals 15 residues.

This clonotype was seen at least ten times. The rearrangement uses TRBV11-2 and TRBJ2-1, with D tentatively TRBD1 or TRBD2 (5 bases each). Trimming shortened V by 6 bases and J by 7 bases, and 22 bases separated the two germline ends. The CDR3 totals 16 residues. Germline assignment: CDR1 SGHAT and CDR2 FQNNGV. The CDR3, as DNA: TGTGCCAGCAGACCCCTCACGGGACGCGTGCTAAATGAGCAGTTCTTC. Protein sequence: CASRPLTGRVLNEQFF.

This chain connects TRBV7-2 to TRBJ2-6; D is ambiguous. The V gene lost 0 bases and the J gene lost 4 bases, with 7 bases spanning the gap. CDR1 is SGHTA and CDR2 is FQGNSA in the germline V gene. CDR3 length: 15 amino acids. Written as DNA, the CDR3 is TGTGCCAGCAGCTTAGCGGGATTAGGGGCCAACGTCCTGACTTTC. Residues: CASSLAGLGANVLTF.

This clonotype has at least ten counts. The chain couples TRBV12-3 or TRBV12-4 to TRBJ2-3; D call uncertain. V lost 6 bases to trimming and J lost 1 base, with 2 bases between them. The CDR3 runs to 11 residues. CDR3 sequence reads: CASRGTDTQYF. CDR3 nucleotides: TGTGCCAGCAGGGGCACAGATACGCAGTATTTT.

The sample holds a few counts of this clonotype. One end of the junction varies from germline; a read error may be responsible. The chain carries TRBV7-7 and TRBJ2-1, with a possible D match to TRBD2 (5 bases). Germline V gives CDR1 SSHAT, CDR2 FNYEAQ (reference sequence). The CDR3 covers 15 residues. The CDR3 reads CASSSAVSSYNEQFF. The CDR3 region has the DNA TGTGCTAGCAGCTCAGCGGTTAGCTCCTACAATGAGCAGTTCTTC.

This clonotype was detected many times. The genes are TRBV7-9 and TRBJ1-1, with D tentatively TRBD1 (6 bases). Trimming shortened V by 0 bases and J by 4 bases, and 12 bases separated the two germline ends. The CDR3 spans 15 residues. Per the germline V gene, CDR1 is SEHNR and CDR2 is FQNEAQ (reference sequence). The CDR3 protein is CASSLALTGSTEAFF. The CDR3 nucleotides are TGTGCCAGCAGCTTAGCGTTAACAGGGTCCACTGAAGCTTTCTTT.

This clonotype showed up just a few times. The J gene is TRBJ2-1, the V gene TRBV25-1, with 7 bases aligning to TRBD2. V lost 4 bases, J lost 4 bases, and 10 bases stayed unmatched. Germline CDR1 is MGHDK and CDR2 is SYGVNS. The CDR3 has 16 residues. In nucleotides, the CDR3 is TGTGCCAGCAGTGCCTTAGAGGCGGGAGCTTACAATGAGCAGTTCTTC. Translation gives CASSALEAGAYNEQFF.

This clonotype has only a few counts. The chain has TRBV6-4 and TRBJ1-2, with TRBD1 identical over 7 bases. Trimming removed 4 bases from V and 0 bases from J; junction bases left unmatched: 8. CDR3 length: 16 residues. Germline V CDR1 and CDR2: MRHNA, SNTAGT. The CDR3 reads CASSAPGQRTNYGYTF. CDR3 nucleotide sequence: TGTGCCAGCAGTGCCCCGGGACAGCGAACTAACTATGGCTACACCTTC.

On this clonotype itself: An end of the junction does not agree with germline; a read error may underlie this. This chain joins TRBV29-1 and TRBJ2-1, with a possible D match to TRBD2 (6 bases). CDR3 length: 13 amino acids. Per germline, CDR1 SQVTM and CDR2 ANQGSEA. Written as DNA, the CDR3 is TGCAGCGCTTTCGGGACTTCCTACAATAAGCAGTTCTTC. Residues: CSAFGTSYNKQFF.

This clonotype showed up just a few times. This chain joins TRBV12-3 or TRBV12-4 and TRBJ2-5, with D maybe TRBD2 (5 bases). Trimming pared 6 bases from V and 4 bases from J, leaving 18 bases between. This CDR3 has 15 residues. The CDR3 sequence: CASSLVEGRRETQYF. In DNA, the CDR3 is TGTGCCAGCAGCCTCGTAGAGGGCCGGCGAGAGACCCAGTACTTC.

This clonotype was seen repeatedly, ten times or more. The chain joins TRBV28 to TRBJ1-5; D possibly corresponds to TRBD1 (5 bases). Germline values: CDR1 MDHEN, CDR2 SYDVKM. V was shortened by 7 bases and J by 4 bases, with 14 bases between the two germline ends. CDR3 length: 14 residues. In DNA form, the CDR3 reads TGTGCCAGCAATAATGGACGGACAAATCAGCCCCAGCATTTT. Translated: CASNNGRTNQPQHF.

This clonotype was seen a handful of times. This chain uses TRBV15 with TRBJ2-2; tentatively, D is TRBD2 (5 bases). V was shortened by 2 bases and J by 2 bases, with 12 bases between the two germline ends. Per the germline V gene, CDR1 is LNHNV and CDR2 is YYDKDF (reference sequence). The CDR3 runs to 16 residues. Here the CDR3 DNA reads TGTGCCACCAGCAGATCCGCGACTACTAACACCGGGGAGCTGTTTTTT. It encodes CATSRSATTNTGELFF.

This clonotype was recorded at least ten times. The DNA of the CDR3 is TGTGCCAGCAGTCGCGCTAGCAGGGACACTGAAGCTTTCTTT. Its translation: CASSRASRDTEAFF. The rearrangement joins TRBV2 to TRBJ1-1; weak D call: TRBD1 (5 bases). Germline assignment: CDR1 SNHLY and CDR2 FYNNEI. There are 14 residues in the CDR3. Trimming left V 5 bases short and J 3 bases short, with 13 bases between.

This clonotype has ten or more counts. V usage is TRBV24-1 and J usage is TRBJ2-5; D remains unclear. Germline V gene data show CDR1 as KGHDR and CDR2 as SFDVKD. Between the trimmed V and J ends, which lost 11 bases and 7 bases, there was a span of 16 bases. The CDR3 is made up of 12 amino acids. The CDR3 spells CASQTDLGTQYF. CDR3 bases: TGTGCCAGCCAAACCGATTTGGGGACCCAGTACTTC.